This TCR beta chain was sequenced during a study of naive and memory T cell subsets. This clonotype was detected only a few times. What it binds is not known. General study results and limits: Findings for naive and memory subsets could not be checked against ground truth. RNA-based TCR counts may shift with T cell activation and differentiation.

The CDR3 runs to 14 residues. Germline V gene data show CDR1 as MNHEY and CDR2 as SMNVEV (reference sequence). Trimming at V came to 8 bases and at J to 4 bases, leaving 9 bases not matched to a gene. The beta constant-region primer was an equimolar mix of two oligonucleotides covering TRBC1 and TRBC2. An oligonucleotide with the SP2 primer and a 12-nucleotide UMI was ligated to the cDNA 3' end. In TCRdb, the UMI-ligation and nested PCR reads were re-called with MiXCR into one record per CDR3 protein. The sample carries 70,000 to 95,000 distinct CDR3 sequences, roughly 7% recorded once. The sequence derives from a human donor in good health. The chain carries TRBV27 and TRBJ2-5; TRBD1 matches 8 bases. Sequenced material: central memory CD4+ T cells from blood. The CDR3 DNA is TGTGCCAGCGCCCTCCTAGACAGGGGAGAGACCCAGTACTTC. It is translated as CASALLDRGETQYF.